The TCR beta chain described here comes from a study of T cells in Graves' hyperthyroidism and ophthalmopathy. Amplified TCR beta CDR3 regions derived from RNA transcripts. HTBI primers were the set used in a first-round RT-PCR of the TCR CDR3. A single record per CDR3 protein comes from TCRdb applying MiXCR to the multiplex PCR reads. This sample carries around 240,000 distinct CDR3 sequences, less than 20% of them seen once, and the ten largest clones take 28%. Study outcomes and limitations: Blood also contained most expanded thyroid clonotypes above 0.001.

Patients having uncontrolled infection, another autoimmune disease, pregnancy or lactation were not included. In its sample, this clonotype was seen a few times. Its target is unknown. The clonotype comes from a woman younger than 35 with Graves' ophthalmopathy. Sequencing input: blood.

CDR3 in amino acids: CASRGPESGGHGYTF. In DNA form, the CDR3 reads TGTGCCAGCAGGGGGCCCGAGAGTGGAGGTCATGGCTACACCTTC. V and J are TRBV6-2 or TRBV6-3 and TRBJ1-2, with D perhaps TRBD1 (5 bases). The CDR3 length is 15 residues. The V gene's germline CDR1 is MNHEY and CDR2 SVGEGT. The ends were cut back, 6 bases at V and 6 bases at J, with 20 bases in the middle.